This TCR beta chain was recovered during a study of blood T cells in healthy people across ages. Study-level background: Through template switching, about one barcoded beta molecule was captured per two T cells, as measured in model experiments.

Study-wide points: Greater diversity and more naive CD4+ cells were seen in long-lived donors than in aged donors.

Germline assignment: CDR1 SGDLS and CDR2 YYNGEE. CDR3 length: 16 residues. V was trimmed by 1 base and J by 1 base, leaving 13 bases between them. Combining a sample-barcoded 5' primer with a J-beta primer mix, a second PCR ran for roughly 7 to 12 cycles. In TCRdb, the 5' RACE reads were re-called with MiXCR into one record per CDR3 protein. The sample has approximately 800,000 distinct CDR3 sequences; nearly 60% are singletons. On this clonotype itself: Its antigen is still unknown.

V gene TRBV9 combines with J gene TRBJ2-3; no reliable D call. Input material: blood. This clonotype originated in a man aged 25 to 40 in good health. The CDR3 DNA is TGTGCCAGCAGCGTATGGGGATCCGGTGGCACAGATACGCAGTATTTT. This gives the protein CASSVWGSGGTDTQYF.